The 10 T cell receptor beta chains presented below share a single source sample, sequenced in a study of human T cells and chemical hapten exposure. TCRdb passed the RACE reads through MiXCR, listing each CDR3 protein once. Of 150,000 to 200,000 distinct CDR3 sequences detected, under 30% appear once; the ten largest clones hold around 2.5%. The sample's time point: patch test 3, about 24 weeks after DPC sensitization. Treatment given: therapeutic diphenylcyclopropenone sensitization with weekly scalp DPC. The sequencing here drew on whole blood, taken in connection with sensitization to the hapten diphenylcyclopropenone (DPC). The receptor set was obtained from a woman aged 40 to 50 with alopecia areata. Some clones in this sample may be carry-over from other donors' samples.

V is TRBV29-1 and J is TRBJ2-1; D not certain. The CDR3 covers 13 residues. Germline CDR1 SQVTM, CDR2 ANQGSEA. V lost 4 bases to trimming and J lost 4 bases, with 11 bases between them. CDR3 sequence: CSVGPLGYNEQFF. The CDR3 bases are TGCAGCGTTGGGCCCCTAGGGTACAATGAGCAGTTCTTC.

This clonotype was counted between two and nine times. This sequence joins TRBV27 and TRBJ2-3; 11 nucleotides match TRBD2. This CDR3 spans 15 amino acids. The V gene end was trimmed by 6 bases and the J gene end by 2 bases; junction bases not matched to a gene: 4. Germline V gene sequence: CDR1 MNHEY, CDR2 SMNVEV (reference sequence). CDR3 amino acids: CASSWGLADTDTQYF. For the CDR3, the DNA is TGTGCCAGCAGCTGGGGACTAGCGGACACAGATACGCAGTATTTT.

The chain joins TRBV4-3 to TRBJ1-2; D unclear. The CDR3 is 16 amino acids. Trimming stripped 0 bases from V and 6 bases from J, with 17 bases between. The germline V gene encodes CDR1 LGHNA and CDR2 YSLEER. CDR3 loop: CASSQEILPGGDGYTF. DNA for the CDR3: TGCGCCAGCAGCCAAGAGATTTTACCAGGCGGCGATGGCTACACCTTC.

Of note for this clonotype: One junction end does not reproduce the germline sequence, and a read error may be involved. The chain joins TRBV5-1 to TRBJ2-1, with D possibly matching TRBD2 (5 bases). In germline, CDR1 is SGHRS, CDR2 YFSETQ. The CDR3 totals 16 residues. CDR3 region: CASGLAEGSPNAEQFF. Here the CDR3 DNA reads TGCGCCAGCGGCTTGGCAGAGGGATCACCTAACGCTGAGCAGTTCTTC.

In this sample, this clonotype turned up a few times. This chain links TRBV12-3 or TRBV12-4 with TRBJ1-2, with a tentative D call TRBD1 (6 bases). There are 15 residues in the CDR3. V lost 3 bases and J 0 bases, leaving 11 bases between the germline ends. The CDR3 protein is CASSFAGHPNYGYTF. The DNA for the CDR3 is TGTGCCAGCAGTTTCGCGGGACATCCTAACTATGGCTACACCTTC.

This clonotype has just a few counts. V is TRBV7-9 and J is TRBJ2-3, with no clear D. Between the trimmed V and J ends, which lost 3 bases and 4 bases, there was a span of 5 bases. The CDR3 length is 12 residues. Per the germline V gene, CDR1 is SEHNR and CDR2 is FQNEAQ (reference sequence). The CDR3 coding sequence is TGTGCCAGCAGCTTCCTTCCAGATACGCAGTATTTT. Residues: CASSFLPDTQYF. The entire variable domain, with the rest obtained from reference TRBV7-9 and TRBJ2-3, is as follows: DTGVSQNPRHKITKRGQNVTFRCDPISEHNRLYWYRQTLGQGPEFLTYFQNEAQLEKSRLLSDRFSAERPKGSFSTLEIQRTEQGDSAMYLCASSFLPDTQYFGPGTRLTVL.

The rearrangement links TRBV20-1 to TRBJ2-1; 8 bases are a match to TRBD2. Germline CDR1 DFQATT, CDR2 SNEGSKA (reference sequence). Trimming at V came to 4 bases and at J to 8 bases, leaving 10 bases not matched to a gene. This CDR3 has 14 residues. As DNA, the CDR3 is TGCAGTGCTAAACCGGGAGGGCCTAGAGATGAGCAGTTCTTC. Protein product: CSAKPGGPRDEQFF.

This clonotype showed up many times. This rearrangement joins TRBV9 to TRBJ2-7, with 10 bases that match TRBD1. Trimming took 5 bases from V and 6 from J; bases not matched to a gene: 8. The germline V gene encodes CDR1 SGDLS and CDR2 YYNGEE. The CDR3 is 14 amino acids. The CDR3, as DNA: TGTGCCAGCAGTAGACAGGGGGCGAGGGTCGAGCAGTACTTC. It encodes CASSRQGARVEQYF.

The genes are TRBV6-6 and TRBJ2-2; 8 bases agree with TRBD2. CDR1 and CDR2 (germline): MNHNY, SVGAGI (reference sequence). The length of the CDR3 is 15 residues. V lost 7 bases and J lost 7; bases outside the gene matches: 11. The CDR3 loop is CASTDKREFNGELFF. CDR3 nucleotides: TGTGCCAGCACCGATAAGCGGGAGTTCAACGGGGAGCTGTTTTTT.

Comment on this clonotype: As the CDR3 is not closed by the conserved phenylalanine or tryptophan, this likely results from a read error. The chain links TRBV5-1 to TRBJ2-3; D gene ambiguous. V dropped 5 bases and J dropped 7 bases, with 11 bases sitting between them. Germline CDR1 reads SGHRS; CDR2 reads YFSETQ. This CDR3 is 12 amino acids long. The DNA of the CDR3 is TGCGCCAGCAGAAAAGATGATAATACGCAGTATATT. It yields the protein CASRKDDNTQYI.